Listed below are T cell receptor beta chains from one sample, sequenced in a study of Siglec-9 on CD8 T cells in melanoma. The method was immunoSEQ multiplex PCR; TCRdb's version includes in-frame clones alone and lacks a portion of them. The sample holds 29,000 or so clones, 75% to 85% seen once. The source material was Siglec-9- CD8+ T cells sorted from blood. The receptors were sampled from a human donor in good health. Both conserved end residues are part of each CDR3. D genes are given only for firm matches. Only some rows state a clone size, as once, few, many or a class for expanded clones.

once | TRBJ1-2 | NA | TRBV29-1 | TGCAGCGTTACGGACGGGGGCTACACCTTC | CSVTDGGYTF
NA | TRBJ2-7 | TRBD1 | TRBV5-1 | TGCGCCAGCAGCCTTTGGACAGGGTACGAGCAGTACTTC | CASSLWTGYEQYF
few | TRBJ1-1 | TRBD1 | TRBV19 | TGTGCCAGTAGTATGTCCGGACAGGGGAATTTGAACACTGAAGCTTTCTTT | CASSMSGQGNLNTEAFF
NA | TRBJ2-5 | NA | TRBV4-2 | TGTGCCAGCAGCCAAGATCGGAGGAGCGACCAAGAGACCCAGTACTTC | CASSQDRRSDQETQYF
NA | TRBJ2-3 | TRBD2 | TRBV10-3 | TGTGCCATCAGTGGGGGGACTAGCGGGAGCACAGATACGCAGTATTTT | CAISGGTSGSTDTQYF
medium-sized | TRBJ1-3 | NA | TRBV21-1 | TGTGCCAGCAGCCCCGGGGAGGGCCTTCACACCATATATTTT | CASSPGEGLHTIYF
NA | TRBJ1-1 | NA | TRBV19 | TGTGCCAGTAGTATGTGGGGCACTGAAGCTTTCTTT | CASSMWGTEAFF
NA | TRBJ2-1 | NA | TRBV7-9 | TGTGCCACCGCCCCCCCGGGGTCCACCTACAATGAGCAGTTCTTC | CATAPPGSTYNEQFF
NA | TRBJ1-4 | TRBD1 | TRBV27 | TGTGCCAGCAGTTTACTGGACGGGACAGGGGGCATTGAAAAACTGTTTTTT | CASSLLDGTGGIEKLFF
NA | TRBJ2-1 | NA | TRBV7-6 | TGTGCCAGCACCCTGAGGGGGATTCGCTCCTACAATGAGCAGTTCTTC | CASTLRGIRSYNEQFF
NA | TRBJ2-1 | TRBD2 | TRBV10-1 | TGCGCCAGCAGTGACATAGCGGGGGGCAATGAGAAGCAGTTCTTC | CASSDIAGGNEKQFF
once | TRBJ2-5 | NA | TRBV5-4 | TGTGCCAGCAGCCTCAACTGGGAGACCCAGTACTTC | CASSLNWETQYF
NA | TRBJ2-2 | NA | TRBV6-6 | TGTGCCAGCACGGGGAGCGCGAACACCGGGGAGCTGTTTTTT | CASTGSANTGELFF
NA | TRBJ2-7 | TRBD1 | TRBV29-1 | TGCAGCGTTCGGACAGGGAGCTCCTACGAGCAGTACTTC | CSVRTGSSYEQYF
NA | TRBJ1-5 | NA | TRBV4-1 | TGCGCCAGCAGCCAGGGTATACAGGATTGGGGGGTCAATCAGCCCCAGCATTTT | CASSQGIQDWGVNQPQHF
once | TRBJ2-7 | NA | TRBV11-2 | TGTGCCAGCAGCCAGGCGGGTTGGGAGCAGTACTTC | CASSQAGWEQYF
NA | TRBJ1-2 | TRBD1 | TRBV27 | TGTGCCAGCACCTGGGTTACAGGGGGTAACTATGGCTACACCTTC | CASTWVTGGNYGYTF
few | TRBJ1-6 | NA | TRBV7-9 | TGTGCCAGCAGCACGCGGGGTTTGAATTCACCCCTCCACTTT | CASSTRGLNSPLHF
NA | TRBJ1-1 | NA | TRBV6-1 | TGTGCCAGCAGTGGTCGCGGGGGAAACATGAACACTGAAGCTTTCTTT | CASSGRGGNMNTEAFF
few | TRBJ2-1 | TRBD2 | TRBV14 | TGTGCCAGCAGCCAAACCGGGACTAGCGGGTTGGATGAGCAGTTCTTC | CASSQTGTSGLDEQFF
NA | TRBJ2-5 | TRBD2 | TRBV7-9 | TGTGCCAGCAGCTTAGGGGTGGCAGTAGCGGGAGTCACAGAGACCCAGTACTTC | CASSLGVAVAGVTETQYF
NA | TRBJ2-5 | TRBD2 | TRBV27 | TGTGCCAGCAGTCAGACTAGCGCGGGAGAGACCCAGTACTTC | CASSQTSAGETQYF
few | TRBJ1-1 | NA | TRBV15 | TGTGCCACCAGCATGGGGTACGGGACTGAAGCTTTCTTT | CATSMGYGTEAFF
few | TRBJ1-5 | TRBD1 | TRBV9 | TGTGCCAGCAGCGTAGAGACAGGGGGCGTTACTAGCAATCAGCCCCAGCATTTT | CASSVETGGVTSNQPQHF
NA | TRBJ1-2 | TRBD1 | TRBV5-4 | TGTGCCAGCAGGACACAGGGGGTGGATGGCTACACCTTC | CASRTQGVDGYTF
NA | TRBJ1-2 | NA | TRBV27 | TGTGCCAGCAGCCTTTTCCCTGGACAGCCGAATGGCTACACCTTC | CASSLFPGQPNGYTF
NA | TRBJ1-1 | NA | TRBV9 | TGTGCCAGCAGCGTCCCTGACAGGCCCGAAGCTTTCTTT | CASSVPDRPEAFF
NA | TRBJ1-2 | NA | TRBV5-1 | TGCGCCAGCAGCGCCGGTGTTTTTGAGGCAAATTTGAGGGTTACCTATGGCTACACCTTC | CASSAGVFEANLRVTYGYTF
NA | TRBJ1-5 | NA | TRBV11-2 | TGTGCCAGCAGCCCCCCCAATCAGCCCCAGCATTTT | CASSPPNQPQHF
NA | TRBJ1-1 | NA | TRBV13 | TGTGCCAGCAGCCAAGGCAGGGGAGAAGCTTTCTTT | CASSQGRGEAFF
NA | TRBJ1-3 | NA | TRBV6-1 | TGTGCCAGCAGCCCCAGGGATTTAGGTGGAAACACCATATATTTT | CASSPRDLGGNTIYF
NA | TRBJ2-1 | NA | TRBV6-6 | TGTGCCAGCACCATTCTCCCGGACTCCTACAATGAGCAGTTCTTC | CASTILPDSYNEQFF
few | TRBJ1-5 | NA | TRBV9 | TGTGCCAGCAGCGCCAGGGGTTGGCCCAATCAGCCCCAGCATTTT | CASSARGWPNQPQHF
NA | TRBJ2-1 | NA | TRBV5-6 | TGTGCCAGCAGCTTCCGGACTGGAAATTTCTACAATGAGCAGTTCTTC | CASSFRTGNFYNEQFF
NA | TRBJ1-2 | TRBD1 | TRBV6-6 | TGTGCCAGCACCTTGACAGGGGCCTCTAACTATGGCTACACCTTC | CASTLTGASNYGYTF
few | TRBJ2-2 | TRBD1 | TRBV7-9 | TGTGCCAGCATTAGCCGGGACAGGGGGTCCGGGGAGCTGTTTTTT | CASISRDRGSGELFF
NA | TRBJ1-2 | NA | TRBV29-1 | TGCAGCGTTGAGGACAGTAACTATGGCTACACCTTC | CSVEDSNYGYTF
NA | TRBJ1-2 | NA | TRBV7-9 | TGTGCCAGCCTAATCAGATTTAACTATGGCTACACCTTC | CASLIRFNYGYTF
NA | TRBJ1-5 | TRBD1 | TRBV6-1 | TGTGCCAGCAGTGAAGGGACAGGGCAAAATCAGCCCCAGCATTTT | CASSEGTGQNQPQHF
NA | TRBJ1-1 | NA | TRBV4-2 | TGTGCCAGCAGCCAGGGAGGGATTGAAGCTTTCTTT | CASSQGGIEAFF
NA | TRBJ1-1 | NA | TRBV25-1 | TGTGCCAGCAGTGCCGGACAGAGTGAAGCTTTCTTT | CASSAGQSEAFF
NA | TRBJ1-2 | NA | TRBV30 | TGTGCCTGGAGTGTTACTCCCACAAGTGGCTACACCTTC | CAWSVTPTSGYTF
NA | TRBJ1-5 | NA | TRBV27 | TGTGCCAGCAGCAATAACAGGGCTTCTAATCAGCCCCAGCATTTT | CASSNNRASNQPQHF
NA | TRBJ2-1 | NA | TRBV7-8 | TGTGCCAGCAACCAAAACGACGAGCAGTTCTTC | CASNQNDEQFF
NA | TRBJ2-3 | NA | TRBV7-3 | TGTGCCAGCAGCTTCCAGGGCCCGACGACAAGCACAGATACGCAGTATTTT | CASSFQGPTTSTDTQYF
NA | TRBJ2-2 | TRBD2 | TRBV4-1 | TGCGCCAGCAGCCAAGGTCCACTAGCGGCCACCGGGGAGCTGTTTTTT | CASSQGPLAATGELFF